A single sample gave rise to the 21 T cell receptor beta chains below, sequenced in a study of shared clonotypes between healthy human individuals. Assay: immunoSEQ multiplex PCR; the TCRdb copy retains only in-frame clones and omits some. The sample carries some 1.4 million clones, roughly 96% recorded once. Sequenced sample: naive CD4+ T cells sorted from blood. Subset reported: CD45RA+ positively selected. The receptor source for this set is a man aged 25-40 years in good health.

V gene TRBV19 combines with J gene TRBJ2-1; no definite D call. Trimming stripped 4 bases from V and 7 bases from J, with 5 bases between. CDR1 is LNHDA and CDR2 is SQIVND in the germline V gene (reference sequence). This CDR3 region has 11 residues. The CDR3 DNA reads TGTGCCAGTAGTAAGAGGAATGAGCAGTTCTTC. Protein: CASSKRNEQFF.

J is TRBJ1-2 and V is TRBV28; 8 bases line up with TRBD1. Trimming took 3 bases from V and 4 from J; bases not matched to a gene: 4. Germline assignment: CDR1 MDHEN and CDR2 SYDVKM. CDR3 length equals 14 residues. The CDR3, as DNA: TGTGCCAGCAGTTTGGACAGGGTGATCTATGGCTACACCTTC. Residues: CASSLDRVIYGYTF.

The rearrangement links TRBV6-1 to TRBJ1-5, with a weak D call TRBD1 (6 bases). CDR3 length: 14 amino acids. CDR1 MNHNS and CDR2 SASEGT come from the germline V gene. V lost 6 bases and J lost 4, with 13 bases in between. The CDR3 sequence: CASRFDRLNQPQHF. CDR3 sequence (DNA): TGTGCCAGCAGATTTGACAGGCTAAATCAGCCCCAGCATTTT.

This sequence joins TRBV11-3 and TRBJ2-6; 8 bases fit TRBD1. Germline V CDR1 and CDR2: SGHNT, YENEEA. CDR3 size: 16 residues. V lost 4 bases to trimming and J lost 4 bases; unmatched junction nucleotides: 6. This chain's CDR3 is CASSSGGSSGANVLTF. CDR3 DNA sequence: TGTGCCAGCAGCTCAGGGGGCAGTTCAGGGGCCAACGTCCTGACTTTC. The whole variable domain, remainder taken from reference TRBV11-3 and TRBJ2-6, is EAGVVQSPRYKIIEKKQPVAFWCNPISGHNTLYWYLQNLGQGPELLIRYENEEAVDDSQLPKDRFSAERLKGVDSTLKIQPAELGDSAVYLCASSSGGSSGANVLTFGAGSRLTVL.

This chain joins TRBV6-1 and TRBJ2-2; possible D gene TRBD1, 5 bases. The germline CDR1 and CDR2 sequences are MNHNS and SASEGT. CDR3 length: 13 residues. With 4 bases removed from V and 6 bases from J, the gap between germline ends came to 9 bases. CDR3 coding DNA: TGTGCCAGCAGTGCCTCAGGGCCCGGGGAGCTGTTTTTT. It codes for CASSASGPGELFF.

The chain employs TRBV7-9 and TRBJ1-2; TRBD1 might be the D (5 bases). This CDR3 contains 13 residues. V shed 2 bases and J shed 6 bases, with 10 bases lying between them. CDR1 and CDR2 (germline): SEHNR, FQNEAQ (reference sequence). The CDR3 DNA is TGTGCCAGCAGCTTATTTGGGACCAATGGCTACACCTTC. Its protein product is CASSLFGTNGYTF.

J is TRBJ2-1 and V is TRBV29-1; 9 nucleotides agree with TRBD2. This CDR3 spans 15 amino acids. J gave up 9 bases and V 6 bases, and 15 bases lay outside the gene matches. Germline V gives CDR1 SQVTM, CDR2 ANQGSEA. As DNA, the CDR3 is TGCAGCGTCCATTCGGAGCGGGAGGCGGGGGGTGAGCAGTTCTTC. Residues: CSVHSEREAGGEQFF.

The rearrangement joins TRBV5-1 to TRBJ1-1; no firm D call. Trimming stripped 0 bases from V and 1 base from J, with 10 bases between. Germline V CDR1 and CDR2: SGHRS, YFSETQ. The CDR3 covers 15 residues. The CDR3 nucleotides read TGCGCCAGCAGCTTGGCCGTCTCAAGGAACACTGAAGCTTTCTTT. This gives the protein CASSLAVSRNTEAFF.

The chain is built from TRBV6-1 and TRBJ1-1; D is perhaps TRBD1 (6 bases). The V gene lost 3 bases and the J gene lost 1 base, with 9 bases spanning the gap. Germline V lookup: CDR1 MNHNS, CDR2 SASEGT. The CDR3 loop spans 14 amino acids. The CDR3 loop is CASSEGGANTEAFF. DNA of the CDR3: TGTGCCAGCAGTGAGGGGGGGGCGAACACTGAAGCTTTCTTT.

The chain links TRBV14 to TRBJ2-1; the D gene is possibly TRBD2 (6 bases). The CDR3 extends over 14 amino acids. V was trimmed by 0 bases and J by 10 bases, leaving 13 bases between them. Germline assignment: CDR1 SGHDN and CDR2 FVKESK. CDR3 amino acids: CASSQDPWGGEQFF. The CDR3 DNA sequence: TGTGCCAGCAGCCAAGATCCCTGGGGAGGAGAGCAGTTCTTC.

Remarks on this clone: Other DNA sequences from this sample encode an identical CDR3 as well. This chain uses TRBV9 with TRBJ2-5; weak D call: TRBD2 (5 bases). V was trimmed by 2 bases and J by 7 bases, leaving 12 bases between them. CDR3 length: 13 amino acids. CDR1 is SGDLS and CDR2 is YYNGEE in the germline V gene. CDR3 sequence reads: CASSVDSRGTQYF. As DNA, the CDR3 is TGTGCCAGCAGCGTCGATAGCCGGGGGACCCAGTACTTC.

The chain employs TRBV5-6 and TRBJ2-7, with TRBD1 identical over 8 bases. This CDR3 region has 14 residues. V shed 0 bases and J 5 bases; nucleotides not matched to a gene: 4. Germline V gene sequence: CDR1 SGHDT, CDR2 YYEEEE. The CDR3 spells CASSLAGTGHEQYF. CDR3 DNA: TGTGCCAGCAGCTTGGCAGGGACAGGTCACGAGCAGTACTTC.

The chain employs TRBV7-3 and TRBJ1-1; D call uncertain. This CDR3 contains 14 residues. Trimming shortened V by 0 bases and J by 6 bases, and 11 bases separated the two germline ends. Germline CDR1 and CDR2: SGHTA and FQGTGA. The CDR3 is CASSLTSDGPEAFF. Here the CDR3 DNA reads TGTGCCAGCAGCTTAACTAGTGACGGCCCTGAAGCTTTCTTT.

The chain employs TRBV6-1 and TRBJ2-1; 9 bases agree with TRBD1. In germline, CDR1 is MNHNS, CDR2 SASEGT. V was clipped by 8 bases and J by 9 bases; unmatched bases: 11. This CDR3 comprises 14 residues. As DNA, the CDR3 is TGTGCCAGCCAGATCGGACAGGGGCTTACTGAGCAGTTCTTC. Its protein is CASQIGQGLTEQFF.

The chain carries TRBV15 and TRBJ2-6; 7 bases are a match to TRBD2. This CDR3 has 16 amino acids. V dropped 8 bases and J dropped 0; count of bases not matched to a gene: 7. CDR1 LNHNV and CDR2 YYDKDF come from the germline V gene (reference sequence). This CDR3 is CATGEGADSGANVLTF. In DNA form, the CDR3 reads TGTGCCACCGGGGAGGGCGCGGACTCTGGGGCCAACGTCCTGACTTTC. Using reference TRBV15 and TRBJ2-6 for the parts outside the CDR3, the full variable domain is DAMVIQNPRYQVTQFGKPVTLSCSQTLNHNVMYWYQQKSSQAPKLLFHYYDKDFNNEADTPDNFQSRRPNTSFCFLDIRSPGLGDTAMYLCATGEGADSGANVLTFGAGSRLTVL.

The gene calls are TRBV4-3 and TRBJ2-1, with D possibly being TRBD1 (6 bases). The germline gives CDR1 LGHNA, CDR2 YSLEER. CDR3 size: 13 residues. Trimming cost V 5 bases and J 6 bases, with 11 bases left between them. Here the CDR3 DNA reads TGCGCCAGCAGCGATCCAGGGGTCAATGAGCAGTTCTTC. The encoded protein is CASSDPGVNEQFF.

V gene TRBV30 combines with J gene TRBJ2-2; D remains unclear. This CDR3 contains 11 residues. Germline loops: CDR1 GTSNPN, CDR2 SVGIG (reference sequence). Trimming cost V 3 bases and J 5 bases, with 4 bases left between them. In DNA, the CDR3 is TGTGCCTGGAGATATACCGGGGAGCTGTTTTTT. It yields the protein CAWRYTGELFF.

The J gene is TRBJ2-3, the V gene TRBV29-1; 8 bases align to TRBD1. This CDR3 is 13 amino acids long. With V trimmed by 3 bases and J by 7 bases, 6 bases remained unmatched. Germline values: CDR1 SQVTM, CDR2 ANQGSEA. The CDR3 spells CSVEDRELNTQYF. Here the CDR3 DNA reads TGCAGCGTTGAGGACAGGGAACTAAATACGCAGTATTTT.

This rearrangement joins TRBV5-1 to TRBJ2-1; maybe TRBD2 (5 bases). Germline CDR1 reads SGHRS; CDR2 reads YFSETQ. This CDR3 is built from 15 residues. The V end was cut by 6 bases, the J end by 1 base, with 14 bases between. The DNA for the CDR3 is TGCGCCAGCAACCCCAGCGGCGGGTCCTACAATGAGCAGTTCTTC. Residues: CASNPSGGSYNEQFF.

The chain has TRBV19 and TRBJ2-5; D remains unclear. This CDR3 has 16 amino acids. Germline assignment: CDR1 LNHDA and CDR2 SQIVND (reference sequence). Trimming pared 3 bases from V and 0 bases from J, leaving 14 bases between. The DNA for the CDR3 is TGTGCCAGTAGTATCGAGGCTACCTGGGACCAAGAGACCCAGTACTTC. This translates into CASSIEATWDQETQYF.

The chain recombines TRBV9 with TRBJ2-2, with D perhaps being TRBD1 or TRBD2 (6 bases each). Germline V gene data show CDR1 as SGDLS and CDR2 as YYNGEE. V lost 0 bases and J 0 bases, leaving 21 bases between the germline ends. The CDR3 sequence is 20 residues long. The CDR3 loop is CASSVGWGATVLANTGELFF. In DNA, the CDR3 is TGTGCCAGCAGCGTAGGATGGGGGGCGACCGTCCTAGCGAACACCGGGGAGCTGTTTTTT.